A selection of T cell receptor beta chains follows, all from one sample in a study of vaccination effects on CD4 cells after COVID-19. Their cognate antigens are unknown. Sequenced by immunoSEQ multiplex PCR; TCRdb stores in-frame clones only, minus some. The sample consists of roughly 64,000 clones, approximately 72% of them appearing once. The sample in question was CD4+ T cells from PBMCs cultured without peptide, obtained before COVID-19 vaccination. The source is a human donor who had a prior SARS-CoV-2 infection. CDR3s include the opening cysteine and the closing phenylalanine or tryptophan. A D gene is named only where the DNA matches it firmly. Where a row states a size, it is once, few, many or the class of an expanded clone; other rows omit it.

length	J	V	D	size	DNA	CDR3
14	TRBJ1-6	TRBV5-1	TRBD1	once	TGCGCCAGCAGCTTGAGGGGGCGAGATTCACCCCTCCACTTT	CASSLRGRDSPLHF
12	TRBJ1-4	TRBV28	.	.	TGTGCCACACTTACCGTGAATGAAAAACTGTTTTTT	CATLTVNEKLFF
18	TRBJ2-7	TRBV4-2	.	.	TGTGCCAGCAGCCAAGGGCCCTCTGTGTCTTTCAGCTCCTACGAGCAGTACTTC	CASSQGPSVSFSSYEQYF
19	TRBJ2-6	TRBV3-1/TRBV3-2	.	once	TGTGCCAGCAGCCAAGATCTGGCACGGGGAAGGTCTGGGGCCAACGTCCTGACTTTC	CASSQDLARGRSGANVLTF
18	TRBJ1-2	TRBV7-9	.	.	TGTGCCAGCAGCTTATTGACTCAGGCGAGTACCACTAACTATGGCTACACCTTC	CASSLLTQASTTNYGYTF
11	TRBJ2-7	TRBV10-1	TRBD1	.	TGCGCCAGCAGTGCCTGGGTGCAGGGGGACTTC	CASSAWVQGDF
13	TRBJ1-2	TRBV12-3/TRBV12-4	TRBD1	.	TGTGCCAGCAGTAACGGGACAGTCTATGGCTACACCTTC	CASSNGTVYGYTF
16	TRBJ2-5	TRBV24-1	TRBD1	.	TGTGCCACCAGTGATCCCTCCGAGACAGGGGGAGAGACCCAGTACTTC	CATSDPSETGGETQYF
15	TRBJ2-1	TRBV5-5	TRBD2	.	TGTGCCAGCAGCGTACTAGCGGGCTCCTACAATGAGCAGTTCTTC	CASSVLAGSYNEQFF
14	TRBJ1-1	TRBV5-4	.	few	TGTGCCAGCAGATCGACAGCCTCGAACACTGAAGCTTTCTTT	CASRSTASNTEAFF
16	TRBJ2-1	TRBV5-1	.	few	TGCGCCAGCAGCTCCGCCGGGACTGGGGGAGTGAATGAGCAGTTCTTC	CASSSAGTGGVNEQFF
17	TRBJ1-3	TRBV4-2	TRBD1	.	TGTGCCAGCAGCCAGGGGAACAGGGGCTCCTCTGGAAACACCATATATTTT	CASSQGNRGSSGNTIYF
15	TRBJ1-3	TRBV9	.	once	TGTGCCAGCAGCGTAGGGAGGAGCTCTGGAAACACCATATATTTT	CASSVGRSSGNTIYF
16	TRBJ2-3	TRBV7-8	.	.	TGTGCCAGCAGCTCAGAGATAGCGGAGTGGCCAGATACGCAGTATTTT	CASSSEIAEWPDTQYF
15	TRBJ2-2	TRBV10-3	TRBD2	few	TGTGCCATCAGCTCGGGACTAGCTGAGGTCGGGGAGCTGTTTTTT	CAISSGLAEVGELFF
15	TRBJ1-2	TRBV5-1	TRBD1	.	TGCGCCAGCAGCTCAGGGGGGAGTATTAACTATGGCTACACCTTC	CASSSGGSINYGYTF
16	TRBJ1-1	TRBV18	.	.	TGTGCCAGCTCACCAATCGCAGGATCAATGAACACTGAAGCTTTCTTT	CASSPIAGSMNTEAFF
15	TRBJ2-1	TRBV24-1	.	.	TGTGCCACCAATTATCCGCGTCCGGGTTTGGATGAGCAGTTCTTC	CATNYPRPGLDEQFF
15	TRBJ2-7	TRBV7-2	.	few	TGTGCCAGCAGCTTAGGTCCCGGGATAGGCTACGAGCAGTACTTC	CASSLGPGIGYEQYF
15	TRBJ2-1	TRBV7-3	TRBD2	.	TGTGCCAGCAGCTTAATCAGCGGGACCTACAATGAGCAGTTCTTC	CASSLISGTYNEQFF
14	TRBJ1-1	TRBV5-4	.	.	TGTGCCAGCAGCTTGTCCCGAACGAGCACTGAAGCTTTCTTT	CASSLSRTSTEAFF
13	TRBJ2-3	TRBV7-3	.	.	TGTGCCAGCAGCGCACGAGTCCCAGATACGCAGTATTTT	CASSARVPDTQYF
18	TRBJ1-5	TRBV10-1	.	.	TGCGCCAGCAGTGGGGCCGTGGACACGGCTTTTGATGATCAAGCCCAGCATTTT	CASSGAVDTAFDDQAQHF
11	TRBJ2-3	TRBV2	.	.	TGTGCCAGCAAATATCAGAATACGCAGTATTTT	CASKYQNTQYF
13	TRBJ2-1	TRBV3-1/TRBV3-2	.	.	TGTGCCAGCAGCCAAGTTGTCTACAATGAGCAGTTCTTC	CASSQVVYNEQFF
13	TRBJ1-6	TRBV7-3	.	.	TGTGCCAGCAGCCCCAACAGTAATTCACCCCTCCACTTT	CASSPNSNSPLHF
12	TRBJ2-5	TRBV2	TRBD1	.	TGTGCCGGCCAGGGGGCTGGGGAGACCCAGTACTTC	CAGQGAGETQYF
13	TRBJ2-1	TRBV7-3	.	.	TGTGCCAGCAGCTTAGACTCCTACAATGAGCAGTTCTTC	CASSLDSYNEQFF
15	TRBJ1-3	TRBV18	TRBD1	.	TGTGCCAGCTCACCGTCGACAGGGGCTGGAAACACCATATATTTT	CASSPSTGAGNTIYF
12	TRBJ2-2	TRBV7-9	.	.	TGTGCCAGCAGCTTAAACACCGGGGAGCTGTTTTTT	CASSLNTGELFF
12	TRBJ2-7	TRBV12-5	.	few	TGTGCTAGTGGTTTGGGGCAACTCGAGCAGTACTTC	CASGLGQLEQYF